The T cell receptor beta chain described here comes from a study of T cell responses to AZD1222 COVID-19 vaccine. Points from the study as a whole: A mostly white British donor set with more females was recruited, and clonal diversity was possibly underestimated. Two AZD1222 doses significantly raised spike-specific TCR breadth and depth over controls.

Points on this clone: Its antigen is unidentified.

This CDR3 comprises 15 residues. Germline V lookup: CDR1 SGDLS, CDR2 YYNGEE. The germline V and J ends were trimmed by 4 bases and 3 bases, with 14 bases remaining between them. Second-dose intervals near 4 or 12 weeks were combined. Method: immunoSEQ multiplex PCR; TCRdb's copy keeps in-frame clones and lacks some. The table shows 120,000 to 150,000 clones, with about 86% occurring only once. Specimen: peripheral blood, collected 28 days after the second AZD1222 dose. The chain links TRBV9 to TRBJ1-5; the D is unclear. The TCR comes from an adult who received the AZD1222 COVID-19 vaccine. CDR3 DNA: TGTGCCAGCAGCTCTCGGGCGGGGATCAATCAGCCCCAGCATTTT. Residues: CASSSRAGINQPQHF.